One sample yielded the 31 T cell receptor beta chains listed below, sequenced in a study of shared clonotypes between healthy human individuals. Only in-frame clones appear in the TCRdb table, and some are missing; sequencing was by immunoSEQ multiplex PCR. Altogether around 1,000,000 clones are present, 60% to 80% being singletons, with the ten largest covering 0.85% to 1%. The sequencing sample was made of memory CD4+ T cells from PBMCs. Documented subset: CD45RA-negative fraction. The receptors here all came from a man younger than 30 in good health. Some clones in this sample may be carry-over from other donors' samples.

The V gene is TRBV7-2, the J gene TRBJ2-5, with D possibly being TRBD1 (6 bases). Trimming stripped 1 base from V and 2 bases from J, with 8 bases between. The CDR3 is 14 residues long. Germline V gene data show CDR1 as SGHTA and CDR2 as FQGNSA. The CDR3 bases are TGTGCCAGCAGCTTAGGGGGGCTTCAAGAGACCCAGTACTTC. It specifies CASSLGGLQETQYF.

On this clone: An end of the junction differs from the germline gene, which may be a read error. This sequence joins TRBV29-1 and TRBJ2-7; D remains ambiguous. The V gene's germline CDR1 is SQVTM and CDR2 ANQGSEA. The CDR3 length is 12 residues. CDR3 in amino acids: CSVVMLSGDPIF. CDR3 nucleotides: TGCAGCGTCGTAATGTTATCAGGCGACCCCATCTTC.

The chain employs TRBV30 and TRBJ2-5; D perhaps matches TRBD1 (5 bases). V was clipped by 3 bases and J by 5 bases, with 16 bases between them. Germline V gene sequence: CDR1 GTSNPN, CDR2 SVGIG (reference sequence). CDR3 length: 14 amino acids. CDR3 loop: CAWRYRQLRETQYF. The DNA for the CDR3 is TGTGCCTGGAGATACAGGCAACTACGTGAGACCCAGTACTTC. Filled out from reference TRBV30 and TRBJ2-5, the complete variable domain reads SQTIHQWPATLVQPVGSPLSLECTVEGTSNPNLYWYRQAAGRGLQLLFYSVGIGQISSEVPQNLSASRPQDRQFILSSKKLLLSDSGFYLCAWRYRQLRETQYFGPGTRLLVL.

The V call is TRBV28, the J call TRBJ2-7; D is undetermined. The CDR3 consists of 14 residues. With 4 bases removed from V and 2 bases from J, the gap between germline ends came to 12 bases. Germline-derived CDR1 and CDR2 are MDHEN and SYDVKM. Here the CDR3 reads CASSSTPEPYEQYF. CDR3 DNA: TGTGCCAGCAGTTCTACTCCCGAGCCCTACGAGCAGTACTTC.

The chain combines TRBV6-5 with TRBJ1-2, with D maybe TRBD1 (6 bases). V was trimmed by 4 bases and J by 4 bases, leaving 10 bases between them. Germline assignment: CDR1 MNHEY and CDR2 SVGAGI. CDR3 length equals 13 residues. CDR3 region: CASSWGGLYGYTF. CDR3 bases: TGTGCCAGCAGTTGGGGGGGCCTCTATGGCTACACCTTC.

V is TRBV27 and J is TRBJ2-7, with 8 bases fitting TRBD2. This CDR3 comprises 15 residues. V lost 5 bases to trimming and J lost 7 bases; unmatched junction nucleotides: 13. Germline CDR1 is MNHEY and CDR2 is SMNVEV (reference sequence). As DNA, the CDR3 is TGTGCCAGCAGTACACCGGGACTAGGGATCGAGGAGCAGTACTTC. Translation gives CASSTPGLGIEEQYF.

This chain joins TRBV6-1 and TRBJ2-5; 7 bases line up with TRBD1. V was pared by 7 bases and J by 5 bases, with 7 bases of the junction left unmatched. Germline V gene data show CDR1 as MNHNS and CDR2 as SASEGT. The CDR3 contains 13 residues. CDR3 sequence reads: CASIDRVYETQYF. The CDR3, as DNA: TGTGCCAGCATCGACAGGGTTTACGAGACCCAGTACTTC.

This sequence joins TRBV2 and TRBJ1-1, with D hard to call. The CDR3 runs 11 residues. The germline V and J ends were trimmed by 6 bases and 7 bases, with 9 bases remaining between them. CDR1 and CDR2 from the germline V gene are SNHLY and FYNNEI. The CDR3 DNA follows: TGTGCCAGCAGCGTTTTGGGTGAAGCTTTCTTT. Its translation: CASSVLGEAFF.

The gene calls are TRBV5-1 and TRBJ1-2; no clear D. CDR3 size: 15 residues. Trimming cost V 1 base and J 0 bases, with 10 bases left between them. CDR1 is SGHRS, CDR2 YFSETQ, per germline. CDR3 region: CASSLWGDSNYGYTF. CDR3 coding DNA: TGCGCCAGCAGCTTGTGGGGTGACTCTAACTATGGCTACACCTTC.

The chain couples TRBV5-1 to TRBJ1-2; D unclear. This CDR3 has 13 amino acids. The germline V gene has CDR1 SGHRS and CDR2 YFSETQ. V dropped 2 bases and J dropped 2 bases, with 7 bases sitting between them. CDR3 sequence: CASSFGPNYGYTF. The CDR3 nucleotides are TGCGCCAGCAGCTTCGGGCCGAACTATGGCTACACCTTC.

This clone was found a few times. The rearrangement uses TRBV28 and TRBJ1-1; D unclear. V was clipped by 4 bases and J by 4 bases, with 13 bases between them. The CDR3 is made up of 14 amino acids. Per germline, CDR1 MDHEN and CDR2 SYDVKM. The CDR3 DNA sequence: TGTGCCAGCAGTTCCCGTGGGGTTAGCACTGAAGCTTTCTTT. Protein product: CASSSRGVSTEAFF. The whole variable domain, filled in from reference TRBV28 and TRBJ1-1, reads DVKVTQSSRYLVKRTGEKVFLECVQDMDHENMFWYRQDPGLGLRLIYFSYDVKMKEKGDIPEGYSVSREKKERFSLILESASTNQTSMYLCASSSRGVSTEAFFGQGTRLTVV.

This clone appeared a single time. This chain links TRBV5-4 with TRBJ1-1, with 9 bases lining up with TRBD1. This CDR3 region has 16 residues. Germline loops: CDR1 SGHNT, CDR2 YYREEE (reference sequence). V gave up 3 bases and J gave up 1 base; unmatched junction bases: 7. CDR3 DNA sequence: TGTGCCAGCAGCTCCGGGACAGGGACCCAGAACACTGAAGCTTTCTTT. It is translated as CASSSGTGTQNTEAFF.

This clone was counted once. The V call is TRBV7-2, the J call TRBJ2-1, with D unresolved. From germline, CDR1 is SGHTA and CDR2 FQGNSA. Trimming stripped 2 bases from V and 4 bases from J, with 9 bases between. This CDR3 comprises 14 residues. For the CDR3, the DNA is TGTGCCAGCAGCTTACCTAACCTTTACAATGAGCAGTTCTTC. Protein: CASSLPNLYNEQFF.

The chain links TRBV4-3 to TRBJ2-2; D unresolved. Germline V gene sequence: CDR1 LGHNA, CDR2 YSLEER. CDR3 size: 13 residues. V was pared by 7 bases and J by 2 bases, with 8 bases between. CDR3 nucleotides: TGCGCCAGCATCGGACCAAACACCGGGGAGCTGTTTTTT. Translating gives CASIGPNTGELFF.

This clone was counted many times. The gene calls are TRBV7-2 and TRBJ1-1; D is uncertain. The CDR3 extends over 13 amino acids. CDR1 is SGHTA, CDR2 FQGNSA, per germline. Trimming removed 5 bases at V and 0 bases at J, with 7 bases between. CDR3 protein: CASSAYMNTEAFF. In DNA, the CDR3 is TGTGCCAGCAGCGCGTACATGAACACTGAAGCTTTCTTT. Drawing the rest from reference TRBV7-2 and TRBJ1-1, the complete variable domain is GAGVSQSPSNKVTEKGKDVELRCDPISGHTALYWYRQSLGQGLEFLIYFQGNSAPDKSGLPSDRFSAERTGGSVSTLTIQRTQQEDSAVYLCASSAYMNTEAFFGQGTRLTVV.

The CDR3 is CASSSGQNQETQYF. CDR3 sequence (DNA): TGTGCCAGCAGCTCTGGACAGAACCAAGAGACCCAGTACTTC. The V call is TRBV9, the J call TRBJ2-5, with D tentatively TRBD1 (6 bases). CDR1 SGDLS and CDR2 YYNGEE come from the germline V gene. The V end was cut by 4 bases, the J end by 0 bases, with 10 bases between. CDR3 length equals 14 residues.

J is TRBJ2-1 and V is TRBV6-5; D ambiguous. Trimming took 5 bases from V and 7 from J, leaving 6 bases between them. CDR3 length: 11 residues. The germline CDR1 and CDR2 sequences are MNHEY and SVGAGI. The CDR3 nucleotides are TGTGCCAGCAGTCGCCGTAATGAGCAGTTCTTC. Translation: CASSRRNEQFF.

The gene calls are TRBV4-2 and TRBJ2-1; possible D gene TRBD2, 6 bases. The V end was cut by 3 bases, the J end by 9 bases, with 18 bases between. Germline assignment: CDR1 LGHNA and CDR2 YNFKEQ. The CDR3 length is 15 residues. CDR3 sequence (DNA): TGTGCCAGCAGCCACCGAAGCGGGCGGGGCACTGAGCAGTTCTTC. Its protein product is CASSHRSGRGTEQFF.

This clone was picked up one time. The chain is built from TRBV11-3 and TRBJ1-1; D call uncertain. The germline V and J ends were trimmed by 5 bases and 3 bases, with 13 bases remaining between them. Germline V lookup: CDR1 SGHNT, CDR2 YENEEA. The CDR3 loop spans 14 amino acids. CDR3 loop: CASSRDVSDTEAFF. The CDR3 DNA is TGTGCCAGCAGCCGAGACGTCTCAGACACTGAAGCTTTCTTT.

This rearrangement joins TRBV12-5 to TRBJ2-1; 12 nucleotides match TRBD2. In germline, CDR1 is LGHNT, CDR2 FRNRAP. This CDR3 has 16 amino acids. Trimming at V came to 4 bases and at J to 4 bases, leaving 5 bases not matched to a gene. The chain's CDR3 is CASGWGGTSGYNEQFF. The CDR3 DNA is TGTGCTAGTGGTTGGGGAGGGACTAGCGGGTACAATGAGCAGTTCTTC.

The CDR3 sequence: CASSSCEKLFF. DNA of the CDR3: TGTGCCAGCAGCTCTTGCGAAAAACTGTTTTTT. The J gene is TRBJ1-4, the V gene TRBV21-1. TRBV21-1 is marked as a pseudogene. This CDR3 comprises 11 residues.

V gene TRBV5-1 combines with J gene TRBJ2-2, with TRBD1 identical over 10 bases. Germline-derived CDR1 and CDR2 are SGHRS and YFSETQ. The J segment lost 2 bases and the V segment lost 2 bases, leaving 3 bases of the junction unmatched. This CDR3 has 16 amino acids. CDR3 in DNA: TGCGCCAGCAGCTTAAGGACAGGGGGTAACACCGGGGAGCTGTTTTTT. This gives the protein CASSLRTGGNTGELFF.

This chain links TRBV11-2 with TRBJ1-4; TRBD1 might be the D (6 bases). CDR3 size: 15 residues. CDR1 is SGHAT, CDR2 FQNNGV, per germline. V gave up 7 bases and J gave up 0 bases, with 12 bases separating them. CDR3: CASTLNRATNEKLFF. Written as DNA, the CDR3 is TGTGCCAGCACTTTGAACAGGGCAACTAATGAAAAACTGTTTTTT.

Concerning this clone itself: This probably arose from a read error, given a far larger clone one base away. The chain couples TRBV25-1 to TRBJ2-5; D is unclear. Germline CDR1 MGHDK, CDR2 SYGVNS. This CDR3 has 11 residues. V lost 4 bases and J lost 2, with 2 bases in between. The CDR3: CASSGQETQYF. The CDR3 nucleotides read TGTGCCAGCAGTGGGCAAGAGACCCAGTACTTC.

This chain joins TRBV9 and TRBJ2-6; the D is unclear. Germline V gene sequence: CDR1 SGDLS, CDR2 YYNGEE. V was shortened by 1 base and J by 0 bases, with 8 bases between the two germline ends. This CDR3 has 16 residues. The CDR3 loop reads CASSVIPSSGANVLTF. DNA of the CDR3: TGTGCCAGCAGCGTAATCCCGAGCTCTGGGGCCAACGTCCTGACTTTC.

This sequence joins TRBV9 and TRBJ1-1, with a possible D match to TRBD1 (6 bases). Germline V lookup: CDR1 SGDLS, CDR2 YYNGEE. V was shortened by 0 bases and J by 0 bases, with 9 bases between the two germline ends. The CDR3 spans 15 residues. This chain's CDR3 is CASSVGGQLNTEAFF. CDR3 in DNA: TGTGCCAGCAGCGTAGGAGGACAGTTGAACACTGAAGCTTTCTTT.

This rearrangement joins TRBV7-9 to TRBJ2-7; D might be TRBD2 (5 bases). CDR1 is SEHNR, CDR2 FQNEAQ, per germline (reference sequence). Trimming took off 5 bases at V and 4 bases at J, with 18 bases between the two ends. This CDR3 region has 15 residues. Here the CDR3 DNA reads TGTGCCAGCAGCAATAGATACGGGATTCTATACGAGCAGTACTTC. It yields the protein CASSNRYGILYEQYF.

The chain recombines TRBV6-1 with TRBJ1-2; tentatively, D is TRBD1 (6 bases). The CDR3 loop spans 15 amino acids. Trimming stripped 7 bases from V and 5 bases from J, with 20 bases between. The V gene's germline CDR1 is MNHNS and CDR2 SASEGT. The CDR3 loop reads CASKETGQNFYGYTF. The CDR3 nucleotides are TGTGCCAGCAAAGAAACCGGACAGAACTTTTATGGCTACACCTTC.

To note about this clone: At the DNA level, this CDR3 is encoded by other sequences in the same sample as well. This rearrangement joins TRBV30 to TRBJ1-1; D remains ambiguous. V lost 5 bases and J 3 bases, leaving 7 bases between the germline ends. The CDR3 length is 11 residues. From germline, CDR1 is GTSNPN and CDR2 SVGIG (reference sequence). The CDR3: CAWSRDTEAFF. The CDR3 DNA reads as TGTGCCTGGTCGAGAGACACTGAAGCTTTCTTT.

Regarding this clone: Given the absence of the conserved phenylalanine or tryptophan at the CDR3 end, a read error is likely. The chain links TRBV5-1 to TRBJ2-2, with 7 nucleotides matching TRBD1. Germline CDR1 is SGHRS and CDR2 is YFSETQ. V lost 1 base and J lost 0; bases outside the gene matches: 3. This CDR3 is built from 16 residues. The DNA of the CDR3 is TGCGCCAGCAGCTTGCTCGGGACAGCGAACACCGGGGAGCTGTTTCTT. Residues: CASSLLGTANTGELFL.

The chain is built from TRBV29-1 and TRBJ2-3; 9 bases fit TRBD2. CDR1 and CDR2 from the germline V gene are SQVTM and ANQGSEA. The CDR3 covers 14 residues. With V trimmed by 5 bases and J by 4 bases, 7 bases remained unmatched. The CDR3 loop is CSVPGREGADTQYF. The CDR3 bases are TGCAGCGTTCCTGGGCGGGAGGGAGCAGATACGCAGTATTTT.